The present T cell receptor beta chain was sequenced within a study of CD8+ T cells in alopecia areata. The CDR3 extends over 17 amino acids. Looked up from germline, CDR1 is GTSNPN and CDR2 is SVGIG (reference sequence). The ends lost 1 base at V and 0 bases at J; junction bases unmatched: 7. There are a few counts of this clone. The target antigen is unknown. RNA extraction and reverse transcription yielded cDNA as sequencing template. Clones were read by immunoSEQ multiplex PCR, and TCRdb kept only the in-frame ones, dropping some. The sample yields about 190,000 clones, approximately 61% seen once. Specified treatment: oral pan-JAK inhibitor, 5-10 mg twice daily. Study-level points and caveats: TCR sharing was clearer in mice than between patients, perhaps partly owing to patient HLA diversity.

Sample: CD4+ T cells sorted from blood, taken at week 24, from a patient treated with tofacitinib. The J gene is TRBJ2-1, the V gene TRBV30; 9 bases are shared with TRBD2. This clonotype was obtained from a human donor with alopecia areata. Written as DNA, the CDR3 is TGTGCCTGGAGTGGGGATAGCGGGGGTCACTCCTACAATGAGCAGTTCTTC. It encodes CAWSGDSGGHSYNEQFF.